The subject of this entry is one TCR beta chain. Its antigen is currently unknown. Germline V gene sequence: CDR1 GTSNPN, CDR2 SVGIG (reference sequence). This CDR3 spans 14 amino acids. V dropped 7 bases and J dropped 2; count of bases not matched to a gene: 9. A heparinised blood draw that averaged approximately 110 mL was obtained once from each donor. A CD45RO/CCR7/CD25/CD127/CD95/CD27 panel sorted naive, central memory, regulatory and stem cell-like memory CD4+ cells. This record comes from a study of beta chain features in type 1 diabetes. Findings of the study overall: Across patients, naive, central memory and Treg TCRB repertoires exhibited apparently greater similarity than was observed across healthy donors. The VDJ junctions of type 1 diabetes patients carried fewer insertions and more deletions. Within each of all four CD4+ subsets, Type 1 diabetes patients had TCRB CDR3s that were moderately but significantly shorter.

The entirety of the isolated RNA underwent reverse transcription, so expressed TCRB transcripts were sequenced. Sequenced by immunoSEQ multiplex PCR; TCRdb stores in-frame clones only, minus some. The data contain hundreds of thousands of clones, more than 13% of them singletons. The clonotype was recovered from a man between 18 and 29 years old with type 1 diabetes. V and J are TRBV30 and TRBJ2-3, with 7 nucleotides matching TRBD2. The sequenced sample was naive CD4+ T cells from blood. CDR3 coding DNA: TGTGCCTCGGCGGGGGTGGAGAACACAGATACGCAGTATTTT. This encodes CASAGVENTDTQYF.